The TCR beta chain described here comes from a study of early T cells in non-severe SARS-CoV-2 infection. Overall study context: The input, bulk RNA from unsorted whole blood, was sequenced, and chains were unpaired.

This clonotype has a count of ten or more. The antigen remains unidentified. Study results and caveats: Private and CD4 specificities were missed by VDJdb matching, which favored anti-spike CD8 responses.

Individually, cDNA molecules had unique molecular identifiers attached to them. TCRdb re-called the 5' RACE reads with MiXCR, one entry per CDR3 protein. The profile shows fewer than 110,000 distinct CDR3 sequences, around 10% of them singletons. The V gene lost 3 bases and the J gene lost 1 base, with 13 bases spanning the gap. This CDR3 is 16 amino acids long. Germline CDR1 reads SGHVS; CDR2 reads FQNEAQ. The V and J genes are TRBV7-8 and TRBJ2-1, with no clear D. The clonotype originates from an adult who was a healthcare worker with PCR-confirmed SARS-CoV-2 infection or an uninfected control (not recorded which). Material: whole blood. CDR3 nucleotide sequence: TGTGCCAGCAGCTTCGGTTATGGCGGATCCTACAATGAGCAGTTCTTC. Its protein is CASSFGYGGSYNEQFF.